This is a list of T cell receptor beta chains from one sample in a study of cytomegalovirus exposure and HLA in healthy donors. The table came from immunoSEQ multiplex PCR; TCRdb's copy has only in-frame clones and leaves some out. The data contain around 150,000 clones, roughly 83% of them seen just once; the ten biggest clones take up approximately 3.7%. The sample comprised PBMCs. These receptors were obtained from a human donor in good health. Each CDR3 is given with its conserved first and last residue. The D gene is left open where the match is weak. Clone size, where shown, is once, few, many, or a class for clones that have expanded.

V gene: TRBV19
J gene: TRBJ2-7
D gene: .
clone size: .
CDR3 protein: CASSMGGATYEQYF
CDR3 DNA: TGTGCCAGTAGTATGGGGGGGGCTACCTACGAGCAGTACTTC

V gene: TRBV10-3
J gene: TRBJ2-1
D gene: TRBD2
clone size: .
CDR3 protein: CAISEPTSGSYVYNEQFF
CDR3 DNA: TGTGCCATCAGTGAGCCGACTAGCGGGAGTTATGTCTACAATGAGCAGTTCTTC

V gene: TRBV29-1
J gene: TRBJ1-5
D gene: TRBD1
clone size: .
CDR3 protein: CSVGQGFNQPQHF
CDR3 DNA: TGCAGCGTTGGACAGGGATTCAATCAGCCCCAGCATTTT

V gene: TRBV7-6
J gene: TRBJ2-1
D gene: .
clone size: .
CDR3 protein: CASSQSQQGGHNEQFF
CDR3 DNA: TGTGCCAGCAGTCAAAGCCAGCAGGGGGGACACAATGAGCAGTTCTTC

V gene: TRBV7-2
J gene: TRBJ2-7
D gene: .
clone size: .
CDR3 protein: CASSSRPSGSYEQYF
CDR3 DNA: TGTGCCAGCAGCTCCAGGCCGTCCGGCTCCTACGAGCAGTACTTC

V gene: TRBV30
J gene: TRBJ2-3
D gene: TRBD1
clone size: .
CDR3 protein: CAWSANRGTDTQYF
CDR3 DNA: TGTGCCTGGAGTGCCAACAGGGGTACAGATACGCAGTATTTT

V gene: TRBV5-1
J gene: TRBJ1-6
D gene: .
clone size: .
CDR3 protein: CASSLVEGSGLGSPLHF
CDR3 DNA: TGCGCCAGCAGCTTGGTGGAGGGCTCGGGGTTAGGGTCACCCCTCCACTTT

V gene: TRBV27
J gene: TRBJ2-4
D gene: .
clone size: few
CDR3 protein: CASSLGHPRDIQYF
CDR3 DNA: TGTGCCAGCAGTTTGGGCCACCCGAGGGACATTCAGTACTTC

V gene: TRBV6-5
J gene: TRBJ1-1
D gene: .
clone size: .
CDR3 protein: CASSPTGTEAFF
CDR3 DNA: TGTGCCAGCAGTCCCACCGGCACTGAAGCTTTCTTT

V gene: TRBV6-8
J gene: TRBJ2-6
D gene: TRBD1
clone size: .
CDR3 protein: CASSYCTGVGANVLTF
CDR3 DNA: TGTGCCAGCAGCTATTGTACAGGGGTTGGGGCCAACGTCCTGACTTTC

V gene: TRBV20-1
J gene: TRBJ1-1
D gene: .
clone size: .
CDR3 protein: CSATTVTEAFF
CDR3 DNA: TGCAGTGCTACAACTGTCACTGAAGCTTTCTTT

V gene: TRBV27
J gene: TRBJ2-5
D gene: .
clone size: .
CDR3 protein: CASRPTGQETQYF
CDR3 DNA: TGTGCCAGCAGGCCCACAGGGCAAGAGACCCAGTACTTC

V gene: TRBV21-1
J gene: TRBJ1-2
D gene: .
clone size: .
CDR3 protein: CASSKGEQGPNYGYTF
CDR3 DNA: TGTGCCAGCAGCAAAGGGGAACAGGGCCCTAACTATGGCTACACCTTC

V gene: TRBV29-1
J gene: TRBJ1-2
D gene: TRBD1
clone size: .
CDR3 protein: CSVWDRDFFLYGYTF
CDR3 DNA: TGCAGCGTTTGGGACAGGGACTTTTTTCTCTATGGCTACACCTTC

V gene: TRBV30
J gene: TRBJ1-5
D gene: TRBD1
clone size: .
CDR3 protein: CAWSARRQGGHNQPQHF
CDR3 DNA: TGTGCCTGGAGCGCCCGCCGGCAAGGGGGCCACAATCAGCCCCAGCATTTT

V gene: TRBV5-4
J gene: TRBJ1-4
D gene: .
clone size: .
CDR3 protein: CASSLGQVNEKLFF
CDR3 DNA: TGTGCCAGCAGCTTGGGACAGGTGAATGAAAAACTGTTTTTT

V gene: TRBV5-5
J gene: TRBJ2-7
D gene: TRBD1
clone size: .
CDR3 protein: CASSLTGGAEQYF
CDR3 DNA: TGTGCCAGCAGCCTCACAGGGGGAGCCGAGCAGTACTTC